This T cell receptor (beta chain) was sequenced for a study of OX40 agonist ivuxolimab in advanced cancers. Study as a whole: Patients got intravenous ivuxolimab at 0.01 to 10 mg/kg every 2 weeks.

For this clone: Its matching antigen is unknown.

The germline gives CDR1 SEHNR, CDR2 FQNEAQ (reference sequence). The germline V and J ends were trimmed by 1 base and 10 bases, with 7 bases remaining between them. The CDR3 is made up of 11 amino acids. Here immunoSEQ multiplex PCR was the method, and the copy in TCRdb shows in-frame clones only, minus some. This repertoire shows about 88,000 clones, more than 80% found once; its top ten account for 0.22%. Study-wide points: Partial responders at 0.1-3.0 mg/kg had among the lowest clonal expansion. Average numbers of expanded clones were greater in CD8+ T cells than in CD4+.

This chain joins TRBV7-9 and TRBJ1-1; D is unresolved. The sample here was CD4+ or CD8+ T cells sorted from blood, taken in a trial of the OX40 agonist ivuxolimab. The TCR comes from an adult with an advanced solid tumor such as melanoma, head and neck, liver or kidney cancer. CDR3: CASSLGVGAFF. CDR3 in DNA: TGTGCCAGCAGCTTAGGAGTAGGAGCTTTCTTT.